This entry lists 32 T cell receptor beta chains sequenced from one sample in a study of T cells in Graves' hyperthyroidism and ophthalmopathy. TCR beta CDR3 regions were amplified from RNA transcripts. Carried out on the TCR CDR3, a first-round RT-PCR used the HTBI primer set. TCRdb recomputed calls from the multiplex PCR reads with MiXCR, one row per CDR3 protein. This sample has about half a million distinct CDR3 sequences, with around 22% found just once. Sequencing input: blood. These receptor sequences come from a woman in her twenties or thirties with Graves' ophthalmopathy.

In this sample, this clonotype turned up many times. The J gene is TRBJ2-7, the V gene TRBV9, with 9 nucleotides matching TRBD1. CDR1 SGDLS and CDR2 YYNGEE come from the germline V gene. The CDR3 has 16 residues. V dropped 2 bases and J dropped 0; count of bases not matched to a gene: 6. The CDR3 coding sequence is TGTGCCAGCAGCGTGTCGGGGACAGGGAGCTCCTACGAGCAGTACTTC. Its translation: CASSVSGTGSSYEQYF. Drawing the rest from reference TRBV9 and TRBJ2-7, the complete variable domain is DSGVTQTPKHLITATGQRVTLRCSPRSGDLSVYWYQQSLDQGLQFLIQYYNGEERAKGNILERFSAQQFPDLHSELNLSSLELGDSALYFCASSVSGTGSSYEQYFGPGTRLTVT.

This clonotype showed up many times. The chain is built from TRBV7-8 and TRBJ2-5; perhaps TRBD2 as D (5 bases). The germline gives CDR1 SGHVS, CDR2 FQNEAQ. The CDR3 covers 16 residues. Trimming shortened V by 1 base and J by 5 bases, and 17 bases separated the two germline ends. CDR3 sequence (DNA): TGTGCCAGCAGCTTAGGTTCCGGGGAAGCGAGGGAGACCCAGTACTTC. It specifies CASSLGSGEARETQYF.

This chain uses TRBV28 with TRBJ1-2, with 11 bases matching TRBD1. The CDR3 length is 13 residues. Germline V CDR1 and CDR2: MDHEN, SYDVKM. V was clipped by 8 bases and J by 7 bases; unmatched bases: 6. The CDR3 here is CASRDRGKRGYTF. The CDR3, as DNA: TGTGCCAGCCGGGACAGGGGGAAACGTGGCTACACCTTC.

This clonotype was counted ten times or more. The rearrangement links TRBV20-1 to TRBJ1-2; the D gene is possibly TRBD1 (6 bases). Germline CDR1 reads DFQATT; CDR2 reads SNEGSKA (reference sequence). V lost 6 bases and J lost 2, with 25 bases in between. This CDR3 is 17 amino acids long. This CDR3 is CSAISPVVRGLNYGYTF. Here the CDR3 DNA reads TGCAGTGCCATTAGCCCCGTGGTCCGGGGGCTCAACTATGGCTACACCTTC.

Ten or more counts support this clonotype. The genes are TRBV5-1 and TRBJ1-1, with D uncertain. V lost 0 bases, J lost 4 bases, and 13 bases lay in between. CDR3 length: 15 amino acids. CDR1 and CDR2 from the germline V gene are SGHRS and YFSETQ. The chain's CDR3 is CASSLVGPRGTEAFF. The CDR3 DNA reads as TGCGCCAGCAGCTTGGTTGGACCTCGGGGCACTGAAGCTTTCTTT.

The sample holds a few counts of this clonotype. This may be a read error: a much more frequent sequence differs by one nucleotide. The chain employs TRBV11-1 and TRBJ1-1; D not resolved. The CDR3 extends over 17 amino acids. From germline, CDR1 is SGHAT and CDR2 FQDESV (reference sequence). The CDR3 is CASSLVAGPGGNTEACF. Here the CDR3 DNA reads TGTGCCAGCAGCTTAGTTGCCGGACCGGGAGGGAACACTGAAGCTTGCTTT.

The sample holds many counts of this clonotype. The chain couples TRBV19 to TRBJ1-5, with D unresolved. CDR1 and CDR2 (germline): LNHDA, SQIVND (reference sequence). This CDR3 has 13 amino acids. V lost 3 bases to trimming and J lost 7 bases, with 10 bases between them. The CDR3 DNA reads TGTGCCAGTAGTATTAAATTTGGGCAGCCCCAGCATTTT. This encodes CASSIKFGQPQHF.

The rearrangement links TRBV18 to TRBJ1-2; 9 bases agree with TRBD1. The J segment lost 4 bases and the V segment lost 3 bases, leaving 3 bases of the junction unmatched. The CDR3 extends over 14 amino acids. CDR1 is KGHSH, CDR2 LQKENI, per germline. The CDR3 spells CASSPTGGTYGYTF. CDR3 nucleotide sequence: TGTGCCAGCTCACCGACAGGGGGGACCTATGGCTACACCTTC.

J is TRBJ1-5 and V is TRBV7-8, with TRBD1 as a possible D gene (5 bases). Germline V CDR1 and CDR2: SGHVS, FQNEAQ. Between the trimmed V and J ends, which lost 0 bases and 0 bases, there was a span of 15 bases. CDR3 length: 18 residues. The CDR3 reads CASSLAQWDGDSNQPQHF. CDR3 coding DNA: TGTGCCAGCAGCTTAGCCCAGTGGGACGGAGATAGCAATCAGCCCCAGCATTTT.

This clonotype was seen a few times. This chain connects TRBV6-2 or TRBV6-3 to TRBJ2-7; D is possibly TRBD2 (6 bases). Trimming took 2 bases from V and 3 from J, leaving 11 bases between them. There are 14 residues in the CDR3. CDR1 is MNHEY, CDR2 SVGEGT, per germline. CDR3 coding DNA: TGTGCCAGCAGTTACAAGCAGGGAGGCTACGAGCAGTACTTC. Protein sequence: CASSYKQGGYEQYF.

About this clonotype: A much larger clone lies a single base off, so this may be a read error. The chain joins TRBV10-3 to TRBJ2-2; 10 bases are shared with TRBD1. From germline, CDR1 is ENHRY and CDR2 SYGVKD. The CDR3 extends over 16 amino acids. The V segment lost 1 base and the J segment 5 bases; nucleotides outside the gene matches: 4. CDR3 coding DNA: TGTGCCATCAGTGAGTGGGGACAGGGGAGAACCGGGGAGCTGTTTTTT. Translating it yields CAISEWGQGRTGELFF.

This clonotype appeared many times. Written as DNA, the CDR3 is TGCAGCGTTCTGAGTGATAATCCCACTGAAGCTTTCTTT. Its translation: CSVLSDNPTEAFF. V gene TRBV29-1 combines with J gene TRBJ1-1; no reliable D call. V was trimmed by 5 bases and J by 4 bases, leaving 14 bases between them. Looked up from germline, CDR1 is SQVTM and CDR2 is ANQGSEA. CDR3 length: 13 residues.

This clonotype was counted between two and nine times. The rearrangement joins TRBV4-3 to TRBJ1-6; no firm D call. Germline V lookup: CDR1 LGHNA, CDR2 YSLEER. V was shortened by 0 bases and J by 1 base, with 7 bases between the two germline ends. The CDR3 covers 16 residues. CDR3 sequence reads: CASSQDARSYNSPLHF. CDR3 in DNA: TGCGCCAGCAGCCAAGATGCCCGTTCCTATAATTCACCCCTCCACTTT.

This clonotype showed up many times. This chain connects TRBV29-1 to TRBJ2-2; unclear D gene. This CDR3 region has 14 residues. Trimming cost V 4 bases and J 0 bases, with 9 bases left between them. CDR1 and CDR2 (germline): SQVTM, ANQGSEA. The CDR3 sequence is CSVVQQTNTGELFF. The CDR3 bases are TGCAGCGTTGTCCAACAGACGAACACCGGGGAGCTGTTTTTT.

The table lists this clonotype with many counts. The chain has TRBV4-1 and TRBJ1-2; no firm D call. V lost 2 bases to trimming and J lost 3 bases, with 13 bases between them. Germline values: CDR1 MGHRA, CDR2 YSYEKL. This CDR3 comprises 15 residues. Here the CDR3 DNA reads TGCGCCAGCAGCCAAACGGACGGGGAGTACTATGGCTACACCTTC. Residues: CASSQTDGEYYGYTF.

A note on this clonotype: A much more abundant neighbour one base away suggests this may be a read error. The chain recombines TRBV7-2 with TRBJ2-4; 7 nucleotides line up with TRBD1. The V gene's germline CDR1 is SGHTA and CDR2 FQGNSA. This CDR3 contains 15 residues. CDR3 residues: CASSFGMDRRDIKYF. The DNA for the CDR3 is TGTGCCAGCAGTTTCGGCATGGACAGGAGAGACATTAAGTACTTC.

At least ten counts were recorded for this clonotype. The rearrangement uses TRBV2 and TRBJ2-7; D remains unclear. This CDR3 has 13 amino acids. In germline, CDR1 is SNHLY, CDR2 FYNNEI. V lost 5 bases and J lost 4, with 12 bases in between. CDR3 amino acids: CASSPLTRYEQYF. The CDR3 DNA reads TGTGCCAGCAGTCCCTTGACACGTTACGAGCAGTACTTC.

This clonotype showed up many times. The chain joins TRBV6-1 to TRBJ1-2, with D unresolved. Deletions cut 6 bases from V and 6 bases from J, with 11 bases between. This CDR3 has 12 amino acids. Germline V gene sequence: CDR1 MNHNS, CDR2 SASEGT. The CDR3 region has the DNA TGTGCCAGCAGCCGCACCTTACATGGCTACACCTTC. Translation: CASSRTLHGYTF.

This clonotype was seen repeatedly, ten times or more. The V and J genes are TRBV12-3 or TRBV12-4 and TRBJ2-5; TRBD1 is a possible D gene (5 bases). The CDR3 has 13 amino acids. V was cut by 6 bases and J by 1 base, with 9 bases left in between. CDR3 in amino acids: CASSDSFQETQYF. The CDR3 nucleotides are TGTGCCAGCAGCGACAGTTTCCAAGAGACCCAGTACTTC.

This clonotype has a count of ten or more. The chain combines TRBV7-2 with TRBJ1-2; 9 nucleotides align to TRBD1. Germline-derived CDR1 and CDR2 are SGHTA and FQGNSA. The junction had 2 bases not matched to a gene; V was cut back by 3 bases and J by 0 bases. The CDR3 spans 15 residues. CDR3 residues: CASSFGTGPNYGYTF. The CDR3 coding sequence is TGTGCCAGCAGCTTCGGGACAGGGCCTAACTATGGCTACACCTTC. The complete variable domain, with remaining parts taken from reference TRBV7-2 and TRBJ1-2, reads GAGVSQSPSNKVTEKGKDVELRCDPISGHTALYWYRQSLGQGLEFLIYFQGNSAPDKSGLPSDRFSAERTGGSVSTLTIQRTQQEDSAVYLCASSFGTGPNYGYTFGSGTRLTVV.

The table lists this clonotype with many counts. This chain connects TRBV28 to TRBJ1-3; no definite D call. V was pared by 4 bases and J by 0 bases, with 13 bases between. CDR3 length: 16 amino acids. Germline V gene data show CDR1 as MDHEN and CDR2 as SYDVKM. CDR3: CASSSPTASSGNTIYF. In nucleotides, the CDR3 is TGTGCCAGCAGTTCCCCCACAGCCTCCTCTGGAAACACCATATATTTT.

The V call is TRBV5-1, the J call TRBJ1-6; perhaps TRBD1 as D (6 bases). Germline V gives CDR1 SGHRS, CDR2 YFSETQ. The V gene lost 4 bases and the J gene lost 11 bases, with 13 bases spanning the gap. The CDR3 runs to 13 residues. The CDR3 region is CASSIGGSPPLHF. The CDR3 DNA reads TGCGCCAGCAGCATAGGGGGAAGTCCACCCCTCCACTTT.

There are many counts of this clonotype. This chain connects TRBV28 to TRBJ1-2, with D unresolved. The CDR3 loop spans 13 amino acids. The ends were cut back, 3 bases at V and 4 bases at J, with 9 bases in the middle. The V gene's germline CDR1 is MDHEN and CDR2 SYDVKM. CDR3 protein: CASSLAVIYGYTF. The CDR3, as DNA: TGTGCCAGCAGTTTGGCAGTAATCTATGGCTACACCTTC.

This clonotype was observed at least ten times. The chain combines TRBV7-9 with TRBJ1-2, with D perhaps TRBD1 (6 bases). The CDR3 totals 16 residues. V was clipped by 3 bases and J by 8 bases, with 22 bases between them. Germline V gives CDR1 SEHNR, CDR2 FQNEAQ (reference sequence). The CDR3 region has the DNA TGTGCCAGCAGCTTCAACGGAGGGACAAGTCGTGACGGCTACACCTTC. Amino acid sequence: CASSFNGGTSRDGYTF.

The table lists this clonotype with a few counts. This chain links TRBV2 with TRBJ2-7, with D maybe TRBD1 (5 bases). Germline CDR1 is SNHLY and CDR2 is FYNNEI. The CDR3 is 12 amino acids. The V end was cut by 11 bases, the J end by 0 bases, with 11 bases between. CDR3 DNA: TGTGCCGTTTCGACAGTCTCCTACGAGCAGTACTTC. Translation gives CAVSTVSYEQYF.

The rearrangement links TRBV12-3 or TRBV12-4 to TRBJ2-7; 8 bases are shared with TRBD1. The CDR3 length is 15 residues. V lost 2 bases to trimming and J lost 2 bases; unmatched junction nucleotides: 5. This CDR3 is CASSLIQGATYEQYF. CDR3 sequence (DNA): TGTGCCAGCAGTTTAATTCAGGGGGCTACCTACGAGCAGTACTTC.

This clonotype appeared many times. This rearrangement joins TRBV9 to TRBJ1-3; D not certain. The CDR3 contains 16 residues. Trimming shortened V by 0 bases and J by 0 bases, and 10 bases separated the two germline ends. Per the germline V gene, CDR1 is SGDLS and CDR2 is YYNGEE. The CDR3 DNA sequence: TGTGCCAGCAGCGTAGCGGGTTATAACTCTGGAAACACCATATATTTT. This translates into CASSVAGYNSGNTIYF.

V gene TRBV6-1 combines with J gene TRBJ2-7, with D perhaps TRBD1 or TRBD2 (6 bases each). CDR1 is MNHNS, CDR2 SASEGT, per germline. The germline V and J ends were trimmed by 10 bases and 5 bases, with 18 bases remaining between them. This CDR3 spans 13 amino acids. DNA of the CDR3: TGTGCCACCGGGGGCTTTCTCTTGAACGAGCAGTACTTC. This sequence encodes CATGGFLLNEQYF.

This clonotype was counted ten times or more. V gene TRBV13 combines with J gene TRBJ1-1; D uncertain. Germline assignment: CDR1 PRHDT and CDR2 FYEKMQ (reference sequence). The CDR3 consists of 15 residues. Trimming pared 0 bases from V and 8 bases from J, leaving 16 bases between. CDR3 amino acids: CASSLGLVPVQEAFF. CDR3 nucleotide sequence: TGTGCCAGCAGCTTAGGGCTTGTGCCCGTTCAGGAAGCTTTCTTT.

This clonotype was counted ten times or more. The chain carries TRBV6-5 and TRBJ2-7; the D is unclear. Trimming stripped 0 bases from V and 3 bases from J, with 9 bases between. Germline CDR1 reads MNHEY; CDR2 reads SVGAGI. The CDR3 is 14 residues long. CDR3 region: CASSYSDWGYEQYF. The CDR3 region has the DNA TGTGCCAGCAGTTACTCGGATTGGGGCTACGAGCAGTACTTC.

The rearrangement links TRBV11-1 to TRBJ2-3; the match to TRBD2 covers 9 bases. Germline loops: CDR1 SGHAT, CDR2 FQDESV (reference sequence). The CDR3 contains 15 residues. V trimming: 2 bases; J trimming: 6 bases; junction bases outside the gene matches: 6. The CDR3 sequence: CASSLMRGGRDTQYF. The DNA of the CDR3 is TGTGCCAGCAGCTTAATGCGGGGGGGCCGTGATACGCAGTATTTT.

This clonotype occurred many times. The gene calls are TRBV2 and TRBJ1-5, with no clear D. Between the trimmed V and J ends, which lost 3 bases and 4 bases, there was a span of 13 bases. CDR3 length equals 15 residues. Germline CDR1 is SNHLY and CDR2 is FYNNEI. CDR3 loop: CASSESEGRNQPQHF. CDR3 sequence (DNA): TGTGCCAGCAGTGAGTCAGAGGGTAGGAATCAGCCCCAGCATTTT.